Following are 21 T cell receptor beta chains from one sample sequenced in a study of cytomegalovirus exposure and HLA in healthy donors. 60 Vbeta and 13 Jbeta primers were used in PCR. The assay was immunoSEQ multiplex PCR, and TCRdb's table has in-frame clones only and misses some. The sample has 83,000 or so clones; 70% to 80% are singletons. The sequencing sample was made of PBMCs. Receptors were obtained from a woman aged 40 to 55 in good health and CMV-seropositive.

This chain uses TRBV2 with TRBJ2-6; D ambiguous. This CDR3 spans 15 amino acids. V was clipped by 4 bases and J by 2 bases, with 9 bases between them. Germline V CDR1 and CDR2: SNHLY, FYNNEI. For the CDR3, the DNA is TGTGCCAGCAGTGCCCGGTCGACTGGGGCCAACGTCCTGACTTTC. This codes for CASSARSTGANVLTF.

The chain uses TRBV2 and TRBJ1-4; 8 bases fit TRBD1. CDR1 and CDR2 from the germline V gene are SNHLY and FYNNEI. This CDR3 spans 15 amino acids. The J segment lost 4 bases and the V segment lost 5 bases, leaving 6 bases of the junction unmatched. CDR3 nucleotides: TGTGCCAGCAGTCGCAGGACAGGGATTAATGAAAAACTGTTTTTT. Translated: CASSRRTGINEKLFF.

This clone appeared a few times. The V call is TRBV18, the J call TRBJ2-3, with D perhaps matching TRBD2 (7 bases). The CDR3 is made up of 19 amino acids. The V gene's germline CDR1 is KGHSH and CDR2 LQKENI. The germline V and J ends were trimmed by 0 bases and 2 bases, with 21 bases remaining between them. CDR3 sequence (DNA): TGTGCCAGCTCACCACCCAAGGCGGGGGCGAAACCCTTCACAGATACGCAGTATTTT. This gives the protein CASSPPKAGAKPFTDTQYF.

The CDR3 region has the DNA TGTGCCAGCAGCTCGATGGGGGGGGCACAGACCCAGTACTTC. Protein product: CASSSMGGAQTQYF. V is TRBV7-3 and J is TRBJ2-5; tentative D call: TRBD2 (7 bases). CDR3 length equals 14 residues. From germline, CDR1 is SGHTA and CDR2 FQGTGA. V was clipped by 4 bases and J by 6 bases, with 15 bases between them.

CDR3 DNA sequence: TGTGCCAGCAGTGTGACAGGGAACTTTTACGAGCAGTACTTC. Translation gives CASSVTGNFYEQYF. The V and J genes are TRBV2 and TRBJ2-7, with TRBD1 identical over 7 bases. V trimming: 4 bases; J trimming: 4 bases; junction bases outside the gene matches: 7. This CDR3 contains 14 residues. CDR1 and CDR2 from the germline V gene are SNHLY and FYNNEI.

The CDR3 coding sequence is TGTGCCAGCAGCTGGGGGGGCCTCGAGCAGTACTTC. Amino acids: CASSWGGLEQYF. J is TRBJ2-7 and V is TRBV5-4; D might be TRBD2 (7 bases). The V gene lost 3 bases and the J gene lost 6 bases, with 10 bases spanning the gap. CDR3 size: 12 residues. Germline V lookup: CDR1 SGHNT, CDR2 YYREEE (reference sequence). Using reference TRBV5-4 and TRBJ2-7 for the parts outside the CDR3, the full variable domain is ETGVTQSPTHLIKTRGQQVTLRCSSQSGHNTVSWYQQALGQGPQFIFQYYREEENGRGNFPPRFSGLQFPNYSSELNVNALELDDSALYLCASSWGGLEQYFGPGTRLTVT.

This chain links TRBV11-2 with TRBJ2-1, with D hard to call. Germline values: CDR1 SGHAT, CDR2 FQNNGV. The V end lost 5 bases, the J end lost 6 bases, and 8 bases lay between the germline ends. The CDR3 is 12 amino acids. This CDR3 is CASSLSFNEQFF. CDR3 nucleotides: TGTGCCAGCAGCCTATCGTTCAATGAGCAGTTCTTC.

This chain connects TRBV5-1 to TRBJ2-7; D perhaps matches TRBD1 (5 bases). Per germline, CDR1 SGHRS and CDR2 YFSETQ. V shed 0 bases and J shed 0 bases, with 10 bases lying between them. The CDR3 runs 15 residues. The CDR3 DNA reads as TGCGCCAGCAGCTTGGCAGGACAATTCTCCTACGAGCAGTACTTC. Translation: CASSLAGQFSYEQYF.

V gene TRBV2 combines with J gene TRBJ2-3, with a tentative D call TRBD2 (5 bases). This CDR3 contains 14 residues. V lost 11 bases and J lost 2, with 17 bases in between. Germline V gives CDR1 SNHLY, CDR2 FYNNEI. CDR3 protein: CAGKPGLSTDTQYF. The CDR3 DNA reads TGTGCCGGCAAACCCGGACTTTCCACAGATACGCAGTATTTT.

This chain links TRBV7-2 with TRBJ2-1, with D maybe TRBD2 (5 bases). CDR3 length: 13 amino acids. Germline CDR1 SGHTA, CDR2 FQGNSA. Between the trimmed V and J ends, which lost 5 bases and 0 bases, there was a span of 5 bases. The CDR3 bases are TGTGCCAGCAGCACTAGCTCCTACAATGAGCAGTTCTTC. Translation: CASSTSSYNEQFF.

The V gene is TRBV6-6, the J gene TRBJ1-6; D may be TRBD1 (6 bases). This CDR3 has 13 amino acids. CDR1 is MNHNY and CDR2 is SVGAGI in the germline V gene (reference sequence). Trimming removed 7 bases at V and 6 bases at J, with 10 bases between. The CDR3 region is CASKMDSNSPLHF. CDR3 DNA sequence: TGTGCCAGCAAAATGGACAGTAATTCACCCCTCCACTTT.

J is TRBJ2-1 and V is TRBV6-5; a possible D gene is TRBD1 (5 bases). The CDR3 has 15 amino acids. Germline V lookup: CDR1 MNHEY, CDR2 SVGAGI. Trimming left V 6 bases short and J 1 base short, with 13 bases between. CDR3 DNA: TGTGCCAGCAGCCCGACAGTTCCTTCCTACAATGAGCAGTTCTTC. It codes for CASSPTVPSYNEQFF.

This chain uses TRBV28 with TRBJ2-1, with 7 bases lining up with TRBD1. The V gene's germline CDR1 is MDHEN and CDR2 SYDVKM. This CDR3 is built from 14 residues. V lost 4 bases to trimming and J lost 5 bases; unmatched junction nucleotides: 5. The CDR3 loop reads CASSSQGVNNEQFF. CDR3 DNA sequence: TGTGCCAGCAGTTCGCAGGGGGTCAACAATGAGCAGTTCTTC.

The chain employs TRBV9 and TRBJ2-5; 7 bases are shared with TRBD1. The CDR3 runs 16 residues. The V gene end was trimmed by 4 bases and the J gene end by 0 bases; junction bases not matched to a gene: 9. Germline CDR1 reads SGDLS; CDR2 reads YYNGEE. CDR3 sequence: CASSPGDSTDQETQYF. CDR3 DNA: TGTGCCAGCAGCCCTGGGGACAGCACCGACCAAGAGACCCAGTACTTC.

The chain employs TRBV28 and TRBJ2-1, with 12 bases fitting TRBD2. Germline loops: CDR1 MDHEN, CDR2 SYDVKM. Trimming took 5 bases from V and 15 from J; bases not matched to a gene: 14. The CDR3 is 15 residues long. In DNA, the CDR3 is TGTGCCAGCAGTCCCCGACTAGCGGGAGCCACGGAGGGGTTCTTC. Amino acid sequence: CASSPRLAGATEGFF. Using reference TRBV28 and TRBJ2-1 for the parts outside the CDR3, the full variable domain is DVKVTQSSRYLVKRTGEKVFLECVQDMDHENMFWYRQDPGLGLRLIYFSYDVKMKEKGDIPEGYSVSREKKERFSLILESASTNQTSMYLCASSPRLAGATEGFFGPGTRLTVL.

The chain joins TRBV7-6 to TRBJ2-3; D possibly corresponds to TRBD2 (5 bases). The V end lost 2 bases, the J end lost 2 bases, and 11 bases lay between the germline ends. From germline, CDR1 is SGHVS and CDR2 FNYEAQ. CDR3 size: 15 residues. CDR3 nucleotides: TGTGCCAGCAGCTTATCGGGAATCTTCACAGATACGCAGTATTTT. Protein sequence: CASSLSGIFTDTQYF.

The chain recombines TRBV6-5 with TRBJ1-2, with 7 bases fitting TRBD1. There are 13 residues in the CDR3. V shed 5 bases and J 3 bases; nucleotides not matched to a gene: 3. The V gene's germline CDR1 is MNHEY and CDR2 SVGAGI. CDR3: CASSGDSYYGYTF. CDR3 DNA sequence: TGTGCCAGCAGTGGGGACAGTTACTATGGCTACACCTTC.

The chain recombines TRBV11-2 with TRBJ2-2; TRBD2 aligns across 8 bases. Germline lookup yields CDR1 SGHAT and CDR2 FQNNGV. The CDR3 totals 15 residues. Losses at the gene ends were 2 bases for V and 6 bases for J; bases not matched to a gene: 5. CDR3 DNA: TGTGCCAGCAGCTTATACGGGACTAGGGCCGGGGAGCTGTTTTTT. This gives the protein CASSLYGTRAGELFF.

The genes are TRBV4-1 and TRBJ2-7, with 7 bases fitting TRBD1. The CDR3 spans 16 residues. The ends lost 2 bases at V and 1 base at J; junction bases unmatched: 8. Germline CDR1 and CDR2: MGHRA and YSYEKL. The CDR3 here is CASSQPTTGDSYEQYF. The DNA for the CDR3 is TGCGCCAGCAGCCAACCCACAACAGGGGATTCCTACGAGCAGTACTTC.

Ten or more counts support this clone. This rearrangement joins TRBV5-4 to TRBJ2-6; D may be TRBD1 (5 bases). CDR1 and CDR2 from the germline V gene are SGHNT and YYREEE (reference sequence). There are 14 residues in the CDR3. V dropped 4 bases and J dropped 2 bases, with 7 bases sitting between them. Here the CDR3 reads CASSPGPGANVLTF. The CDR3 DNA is TGTGCCAGCAGCCCAGGGCCTGGGGCCAACGTCCTGACTTTC.

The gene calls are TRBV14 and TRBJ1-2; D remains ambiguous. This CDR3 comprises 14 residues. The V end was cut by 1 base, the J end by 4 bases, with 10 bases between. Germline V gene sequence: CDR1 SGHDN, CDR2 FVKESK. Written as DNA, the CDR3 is TGTGCCAGCAGCCAAGGGGCAACTTTCTATGGCTACACCTTC. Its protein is CASSQGATFYGYTF.